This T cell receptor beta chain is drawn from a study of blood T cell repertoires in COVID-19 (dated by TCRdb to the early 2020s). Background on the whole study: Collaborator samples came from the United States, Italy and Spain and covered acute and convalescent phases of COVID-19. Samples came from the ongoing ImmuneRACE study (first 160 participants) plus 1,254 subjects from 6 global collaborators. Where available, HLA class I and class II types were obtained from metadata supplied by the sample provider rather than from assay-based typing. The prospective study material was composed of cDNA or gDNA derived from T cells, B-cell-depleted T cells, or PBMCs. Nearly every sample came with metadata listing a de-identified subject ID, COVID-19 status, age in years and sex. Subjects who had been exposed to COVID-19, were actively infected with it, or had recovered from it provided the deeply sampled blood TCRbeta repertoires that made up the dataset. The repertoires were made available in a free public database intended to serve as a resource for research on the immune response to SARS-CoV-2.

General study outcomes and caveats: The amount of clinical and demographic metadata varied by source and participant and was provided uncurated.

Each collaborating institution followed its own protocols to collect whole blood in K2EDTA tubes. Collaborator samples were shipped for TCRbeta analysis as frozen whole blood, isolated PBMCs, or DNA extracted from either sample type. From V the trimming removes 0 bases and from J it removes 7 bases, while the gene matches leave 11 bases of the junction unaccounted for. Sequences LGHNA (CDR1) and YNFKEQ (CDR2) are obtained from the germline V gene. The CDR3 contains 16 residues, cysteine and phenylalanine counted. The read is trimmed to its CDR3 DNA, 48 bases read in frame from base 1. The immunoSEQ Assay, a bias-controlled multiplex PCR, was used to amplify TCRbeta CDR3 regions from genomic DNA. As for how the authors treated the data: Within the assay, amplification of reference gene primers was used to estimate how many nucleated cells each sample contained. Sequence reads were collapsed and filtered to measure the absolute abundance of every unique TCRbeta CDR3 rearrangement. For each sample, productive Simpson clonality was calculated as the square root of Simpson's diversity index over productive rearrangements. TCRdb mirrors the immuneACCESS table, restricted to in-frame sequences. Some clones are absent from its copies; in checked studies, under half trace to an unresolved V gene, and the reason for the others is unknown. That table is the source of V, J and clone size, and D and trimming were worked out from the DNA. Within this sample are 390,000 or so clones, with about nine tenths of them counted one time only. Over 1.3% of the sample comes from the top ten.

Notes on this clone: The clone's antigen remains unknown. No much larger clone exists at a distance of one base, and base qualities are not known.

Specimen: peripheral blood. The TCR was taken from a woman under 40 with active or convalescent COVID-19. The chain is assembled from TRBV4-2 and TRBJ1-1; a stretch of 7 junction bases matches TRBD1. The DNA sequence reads TGTGCCAGCAGCCAAGATGGGGCAGGTTCAGGGGGTGAAGCTTTCTTT. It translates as CASSQDGAGSGGEAFF.